This TCR beta chain came from a study of cytomegalovirus exposure and HLA in healthy donors. With 3 bases removed from V and 1 base from J, the gap between germline ends came to 13 bases. Germline-derived CDR1 and CDR2 are GTSNPN and SVGIG (reference sequence). This CDR3 contains 15 residues. Sequencing was performed with immunoSEQ multiplex PCR; in TCRdb, only in-frame clones are kept and a portion is missing. The sample holds some 230,000 clones, about 93% seen once. Sequenced: PBMCs. This TCR was sampled from a woman aged 18-30 years in good health and CMV-seronegative. The chain is built from TRBV30 and TRBJ1-3; D is unresolved. The chain's CDR3 is CAWRVQARSGNTIYF. For the CDR3, the DNA is TGTGCCTGGAGGGTCCAGGCTCGATCTGGAAACACCATATATTTT.